The 25 T cell receptor beta chains in this list originate from one sample, sequenced in a study of CD8+ T cells in alopecia areata. TCR sequencing used cDNA made by reverse transcription of extracted RNA. Assay used: immunoSEQ multiplex PCR; TCRdb lists only in-frame clones, some missing. The repertoire holds 170,000 or so clones, with roughly 60% as singletons. The sample here was CD4+ T cells sorted from blood, taken at week 0. Receptors were obtained from a human donor with alopecia areata.

The chain combines TRBV2 with TRBJ2-7, with TRBD1 as a possible D gene (5 bases). Per germline, CDR1 SNHLY and CDR2 FYNNEI. Trimming cost V 3 bases and J 5 bases, with 11 bases left between them. This CDR3 is 13 amino acids long. The CDR3 bases are TGTGCCAGCAGTGACAGGGTTGGCAACGAGCAGTACTTC. It yields the protein CASSDRVGNEQYF. The full variable domain, completed using reference TRBV2 and TRBJ2-7, is EPEVTQTPSHQVTQMGQEVILRCVPISNHLYFYWYRQILGQKVEFLVSFYNNEISEKSEIFDDQFSVERPDGSNFTLKIRSTKLEDSAMYFCASSDRVGNEQYFGPGTRLTVT.

V and J are TRBV7-8 and TRBJ1-4; D unresolved. The CDR3 sequence is 13 residues long. Trimming took off 0 bases at V and 14 bases at J, with 13 bases between the two ends. Germline V CDR1 and CDR2: SGHVS, FQNEAQ. In nucleotides, the CDR3 is TGTGCCAGCAGCTTAGCGGAGCGTGGCTCGCTGTTTTTT. It specifies CASSLAERGSLFF.

CDR3: CASSPNTDTQYF. In DNA form, the CDR3 reads TGCGCCAGCAGCCCCAACACAGATACGCAGTATTTT. This chain links TRBV5-1 with TRBJ2-3; D remains unclear. CDR1 SGHRS and CDR2 YFSETQ come from the germline V gene. The V end lost 4 bases, the J end lost 2 bases, and 5 bases lay between the germline ends. CDR3 length: 12 amino acids.

This clone turned up a few times. The chain is built from TRBV29-1 and TRBJ1-1, with TRBD1 matching over 8 bases. Germline CDR1 reads SQVTM; CDR2 reads ANQGSEA. Unmatched junction bases numbered 19, after V lost 6 bases and J lost 1 base. The CDR3 covers 18 residues. CDR3 protein: CSVDRTSTGAKTNTEAFF. Here the CDR3 DNA reads TGCAGCGTCGACCGAACATCGACAGGGGCAAAAACGAACACTGAAGCTTTCTTT.

This chain links TRBV4-3 with TRBJ1-6; D is possibly TRBD1 (5 bases). The CDR3 sequence is 15 residues long. Germline V lookup: CDR1 LGHNA, CDR2 YSLEER. V lost 4 bases to trimming and J lost 4 bases, with 11 bases between them. In DNA, the CDR3 is TGCGCCAGCAGCCCAGGAGGACAATATAATTCACCCCTCCACTTT. Residues: CASSPGGQYNSPLHF.

The rearrangement links TRBV6-5 to TRBJ2-1; 10 positions agree with TRBD2. The germline CDR1 and CDR2 sequences are MNHEY and SVGAGI. The CDR3 has 15 amino acids. The V segment lost 5 bases and the J segment 4 bases; nucleotides outside the gene matches: 5. The CDR3 loop is CASSASGGGYNEQFF. CDR3 sequence (DNA): TGTGCCAGCAGTGCAAGCGGGGGGGGGTACAATGAGCAGTTCTTC.

The chain links TRBV30 to TRBJ1-2; 8 bases fit TRBD1. Trimming took 2 bases from V and 6 from J; bases not matched to a gene: 5. This CDR3 comprises 13 residues. Germline V lookup: CDR1 GTSNPN, CDR2 SVGIG (reference sequence). The CDR3 region has the DNA TGTGCCTGGAGTTCGGGACAGGACAATGGCTACACCTTC. It is translated as CAWSSGQDNGYTF. Supplemented by reference TRBV30 and TRBJ1-2, the full variable domain reads SQTIHQWPATLVQPVGSPLSLECTVEGTSNPNLYWYRQAAGRGLQLLFYSVGIGQISSEVPQNLSASRPQDRQFILSSKKLLLSDSGFYLCAWSSGQDNGYTFGSGTRLTVV.

The J gene is TRBJ2-3, the V gene TRBV4-3; perhaps TRBD1 as D (6 bases). The germline gives CDR1 LGHNA, CDR2 YSLEER. The V end lost 0 bases, the J end lost 2 bases, and 12 bases lay between the germline ends. CDR3 length: 16 amino acids. The CDR3 is CASSQDAGANTDTQYF. The DNA for the CDR3 is TGCGCCAGCAGCCAAGATGCAGGGGCCAACACAGATACGCAGTATTTT.

In this sample, this clone turned up once. The chain couples TRBV7-2 to TRBJ2-6; no definite D call. CDR1 and CDR2 from the germline V gene are SGHTA and FQGNSA. Trimming removed 1 base at V and 0 bases at J, with 7 bases between. This CDR3 comprises 16 residues. In DNA form, the CDR3 reads TGTGCCAGCAGCTTAGGACATTTCTCTGGGGCCAACGTCCTGACTTTC. Protein product: CASSLGHFSGANVLTF.

J is TRBJ1-2 and V is TRBV10-2; TRBD1 agrees at 7 bases. CDR3 size: 14 residues. Germline lookup yields CDR1 WSHSY and CDR2 SAAADI. V lost 8 bases to trimming and J lost 7 bases; unmatched junction nucleotides: 13. CDR3 protein: CASGASGQLGGYTF. CDR3 DNA sequence: TGCGCCAGCGGAGCCTCGGGACAGCTGGGTGGCTACACCTTC.

The CDR3 nucleotides read TGTGCCAGCAGCCCCCCCACAGGGACTAATTCACCCCTCCACTTT. This sequence encodes CASSPPTGTNSPLHF. The V gene is TRBV7-2, the J gene TRBJ1-6; tentatively, D is TRBD1 (6 bases). Trimming cost V 5 bases and J 6 bases, with 14 bases left between them. Germline V gene lookup returns CDR1 SGHTA and CDR2 FQGNSA. CDR3 length: 15 residues.

The chain couples TRBV29-1 to TRBJ2-1; 9 nucleotides agree with TRBD2. Germline trimming cut 7 bases from V and 14 bases from J; bases unmatched to any gene: 6. Germline values: CDR1 SQVTM, CDR2 ANQGSEA. This CDR3 has 10 amino acids. CDR3 in DNA: TGCAGCGCACAAGCGGGGGGCAAGTTCTTC. This gives the protein CSAQAGGKFF.

This sequence joins TRBV29-1 and TRBJ1-1, with D hard to call. Trimming cost V 6 bases and J 1 base, with 9 bases left between them. The CDR3 is 12 residues long. Germline V CDR1 and CDR2: SQVTM, ANQGSEA. The CDR3 DNA reads TGCAGCGTCGGACGTAGGAACACTGAAGCTTTCTTT. Translation: CSVGRRNTEAFF. The whole variable domain, filled in from reference TRBV29-1 and TRBJ1-1, reads SAVISQKPSRDICQRGTSLTIQCQVDSQVTMMFWYRQQPGQSLTLIATANQGSEATYESGFVIDKFPISRPNLTFSTLTVSNMSPEDSSIYLCSVGRRNTEAFFGQGTRLTVV.

This clone occurred a few times. Here the CDR3 DNA reads TGTGCTAGTGGTTTAGGACAGGGAGGTCATGAGCAGTTCTTC. Translated, it gives CASGLGQGGHEQFF. The genes are TRBV12-5 and TRBJ2-1, with 8 bases that match TRBD1. Germline V gene sequence: CDR1 LGHNT, CDR2 FRNRAP. Trimming cost V 3 bases and J 8 bases; bases outside gene matches: 6. The CDR3 extends over 14 amino acids.

CDR3 in amino acids: CSVAVGNYEQYF. The CDR3 coding sequence is TGCAGCGTTGCCGTGGGTAACTACGAGCAGTACTTC. The chain recombines TRBV29-1 with TRBJ2-7; D is unresolved. The V and J ends lost 4 bases and 3 bases respectively, with 10 bases between them. This CDR3 is 12 amino acids long. CDR1 is SQVTM, CDR2 ANQGSEA, per germline.

This clone has a handful of counts. The chain carries TRBV6-6 and TRBJ1-2; possible D gene TRBD1, 6 bases. The length of the CDR3 is 13 residues. V lost 6 bases and J 6 bases, leaving 14 bases between the germline ends. Germline CDR1 reads MNHNY; CDR2 reads SVGAGI (reference sequence). CDR3 sequence reads: CASRLGQSNGYTF. CDR3 coding DNA: TGTGCCAGCAGACTCGGACAGTCAAATGGCTACACCTTC.

This rearrangement joins TRBV30 to TRBJ2-3, with a possible D match to TRBD2 (6 bases). Trimming removed 3 bases at V and 0 bases at J, with 13 bases between. The V gene's germline CDR1 is GTSNPN and CDR2 SVGIG (reference sequence). The length of the CDR3 is 15 residues. CDR3 residues: CAWRAWGVSTDTQYF. The CDR3 DNA reads TGTGCCTGGAGGGCTTGGGGGGTTAGCACAGATACGCAGTATTTT.

This clone was observed once. J is TRBJ2-2 and V is TRBV30; 8 positions agree with TRBD1. Germline trimming cut 8 bases from V and 7 bases from J; bases unmatched to any gene: 12. Germline-derived CDR1 and CDR2 are GTSNPN and SVGIG (reference sequence). This CDR3 region has 14 residues. CDR3 residues: CAQKGQGAGGELFF. In DNA form, the CDR3 reads TGTGCCCAAAAGGGGCAGGGGGCTGGCGGGGAGCTGTTTTTT.

In its sample, this clone was seen a few times. This chain joins TRBV19 and TRBJ1-4, with D possibly TRBD1 on 6 matching bases. Deletions cut 6 bases from V and 5 bases from J, with 13 bases between. This CDR3 spans 14 amino acids. Germline CDR1 reads LNHDA; CDR2 reads SQIVND (reference sequence). The CDR3 DNA is TGTGCCAGTAGGCCCGAAGGGACAAATGAAAAACTGTTTTTT. Translated: CASRPEGTNEKLFF.

J is TRBJ2-7 and V is TRBV25-1, with 9 bases identical to TRBD1. CDR1 is MGHDK, CDR2 SYGVNS, per germline. V was clipped by 3 bases and J by 2 bases; unmatched bases: 5. This CDR3 is built from 15 residues. The CDR3 spells CASSDTGQGTYEQYF. For the CDR3, the DNA is TGTGCCAGCAGTGATACCGGACAGGGGACCTACGAGCAGTACTTC.

Only a few counts were recorded for this clone. The chain employs TRBV30 and TRBJ2-5; weak D call: TRBD1 (5 bases). This CDR3 comprises 14 residues. CDR1 GTSNPN and CDR2 SVGIG come from the germline V gene (reference sequence). Trimming left V 0 bases short and J 3 bases short, with 11 bases between. CDR3 in DNA: TGTGCCTGGAGTGTAAGGGCAGGGAAAGAGACCCAGTACTTC. Its protein product is CAWSVRAGKETQYF.

The rearrangement uses TRBV2 and TRBJ2-3, with 9 bases aligning to TRBD1. The germline V gene has CDR1 SNHLY and CDR2 FYNNEI. There are 16 residues in the CDR3. With 3 bases clipped from V and 1 base from J, the junction kept 5 bases outside the gene matches. CDR3 residues: CASSDGTGFGTDTQYF. The CDR3 DNA follows: TGTGCCAGCAGTGATGGGACAGGGTTCGGCACAGATACGCAGTATTTT.

This clone was seen a handful of times. Other DNA sequences in the sample encode the same CDR3. V is TRBV25-1 and J is TRBJ1-1; tentatively, D is TRBD1 (6 bases). Germline CDR1 is MGHDK and CDR2 is SYGVNS. The V end was cut by 7 bases, the J end by 8 bases, with 11 bases between. The CDR3 sequence is 11 residues long. CDR3: CASTRTGEAFF. Written as DNA, the CDR3 is TGTGCCAGCACTAGAACAGGGGAAGCTTTCTTT.

The chain uses TRBV4-3 and TRBJ2-7; the D gene could be TRBD1 or TRBD2 (5 bases each). The V end lost 3 bases, the J end lost 3 bases, and 18 bases lay between the germline ends. This CDR3 contains 16 residues. The germline V gene encodes CDR1 LGHNA and CDR2 YSLEER. The CDR3 region is CASSHLSGTSIYEQYF. The CDR3 DNA sequence: TGCGCCAGCAGCCACCTATCGGGGACCTCAATCTACGAGCAGTACTTC.

The chain uses TRBV4-3 and TRBJ2-1, with D tentatively TRBD1 or TRBD2 (5 bases each). V was shortened by 1 base and J by 12 bases, with 13 bases between the two germline ends. The CDR3 consists of 13 residues. CDR1 is LGHNA, CDR2 YSLEER, per germline. In DNA, the CDR3 is TGCGCCAGCAGCCAAGGGAACCGGGACGGGCAGTTCTTC. Residues: CASSQGNRDGQFF.